The rows below give T cell receptor beta chains drawn from one sample of a study of molecular identifiers for immune sequencing clone quantification. Each CDR3 protein is one row after TCRdb ran MiXCR on the PCR reads. The table has hundreds of thousands of distinct CDR3 sequences, about 20% seen once. The material sequenced was naive CD8+ T cells from blood, with Jurkat cell RNA spiked in. The receptors were gathered from a human donor in good health. Some libraries in this study had Jurkat cell RNA spiked in. Each CDR3 is given with its conserved first and last residue. The D gene is left open where the match is weak. Size values are once, few and many counts, or a class for expanded clones, and some rows have none.

d_call: TRBD2
clone_size: few
j_call: TRBJ2-7
v_call: TRBV29-1
cdr3_aa: CSAEGLAYEQYF
cdr3_nt: TGCAGCGCCGAAGGACTAGCCTACGAGCAGTACTTC

d_call: .
clone_size: many
j_call: TRBJ2-7
v_call: TRBV7-9
cdr3_aa: CASSLAGLWRYEQYF
cdr3_nt: TGTGCCAGCAGCTTAGCCGGGCTTTGGCGTTACGAGCAGTACTTC

d_call: .
clone_size: many
j_call: TRBJ1-6
v_call: TRBV6-2/TRBV6-3
cdr3_aa: CASSLGPAPSSPLHF
cdr3_nt: TGTGCCAGCAGTTTGGGACCCGCTCCGAGTTCACCCCTCCACTTT

d_call: .
clone_size: .
j_call: TRBJ2-3
v_call: TRBV19
cdr3_aa: CASGRTKSTDTQYF
cdr3_nt: TGTGCCAGTGGTCGGACGAAGAGCACAGATACGCAGTATTTT

d_call: .
clone_size: .
j_call: TRBJ2-5
v_call: TRBV11-2
cdr3_aa: CTSSSGFHRETQYF
cdr3_nt: TGTACCAGCAGCTCCGGGTTCCACCGGGAGACCCAGTACTTC

d_call: .
clone_size: many
j_call: TRBJ2-7
v_call: TRBV28
cdr3_aa: CASSSRGLTSYEQYF
cdr3_nt: TGTGCCAGCAGTTCTAGGGGACTGACCTCCTACGAGCAGTACTTC

d_call: .
clone_size: many
j_call: TRBJ1-1
v_call: TRBV6-2/TRBV6-3
cdr3_aa: CASSYYQNTEAFF
cdr3_nt: TGTGCCAGCAGTTATTACCAGAACACTGAAGCTTTCTTT

d_call: TRBD1
clone_size: .
j_call: TRBJ2-5
v_call: TRBV5-5
cdr3_aa: CASSWGTGVGETQYF
cdr3_nt: TGTGCCAGCAGCTGGGGGACAGGGGTTGGAGAGACCCAGTACTTC

d_call: TRBD2
clone_size: many
j_call: TRBJ2-7
v_call: TRBV7-2
cdr3_aa: CASSFVEREGLEQYF
cdr3_nt: TGTGCCAGCAGCTTCGTAGAGCGGGAGGGCCTCGAGCAGTACTTC

d_call: TRBD1
clone_size: few
j_call: TRBJ1-1
v_call: TRBV6-2/TRBV6-3
cdr3_aa: CASSYTPGTGVTEAFF
cdr3_nt: TGTGCCAGCAGTTATACCCCGGGGACAGGGGTCACTGAAGCTTTCTTT

d_call: TRBD1
clone_size: many
j_call: TRBJ1-4
v_call: TRBV7-9
cdr3_aa: CASSSLTTGAPKEKLFF
cdr3_nt: TGTGCCAGCAGCTCCTTAACCACAGGGGCCCCTAAGGAAAAACTGTTTTTT

d_call: TRBD1
clone_size: .
j_call: TRBJ2-7
v_call: TRBV4-3
cdr3_aa: CASSQVWGQGAYEQYF
cdr3_nt: TGCGCCAGCAGCCAAGTGTGGGGACAGGGGGCCTACGAGCAGTACTTC

d_call: .
clone_size: many
j_call: TRBJ2-7
v_call: TRBV4-1
cdr3_aa: CASSQDLQQEQYF
cdr3_nt: TGCGCCAGCAGCCAAGATCTTCAGCAGGAGCAGTACTTC

d_call: TRBD2
clone_size: many
j_call: TRBJ2-3
v_call: TRBV13
cdr3_aa: CATPGTSGGGDTQYF
cdr3_nt: TGTGCCACCCCCGGGACTAGCGGGGGGGGAGATACGCAGTATTTT

d_call: .
clone_size: many
j_call: TRBJ1-1
v_call: TRBV6-1
cdr3_aa: CASREGSENTEAFF
cdr3_nt: TGTGCCAGCAGAGAAGGGTCAGAGAACACTGAAGCTTTCTTT

d_call: .
clone_size: few
j_call: TRBJ1-4
v_call: TRBV4-3
cdr3_aa: CASSQEGQGTNEKLFF
cdr3_nt: TGCGCCAGCAGCCAAGAAGGGCAGGGGACTAATGAAAAACTGTTTTTT

d_call: TRBD2
clone_size: many
j_call: TRBJ2-3
v_call: TRBV6-6
cdr3_aa: CASSYPQRGDNTQYF
cdr3_nt: TGTGCCAGCAGTTACCCCCAGCGGGGGGATAATACGCAGTATTTT

d_call: TRBD2
clone_size: .
j_call: TRBJ2-3
v_call: TRBV11-2
cdr3_aa: CASRLAGAGTDTQYF
cdr3_nt: TGTGCCAGCAGACTAGCGGGGGCTGGCACAGATACGCAGTATTTT

d_call: TRBD1
clone_size: .
j_call: TRBJ1-1
v_call: TRBV6-1
cdr3_aa: CASSGAGQGFWNTEALF
cdr3_nt: TGTGCCAGCAGTGGGGCGGGACAGGGTTTTTGGAACACTGAAGCTCTCTTT

d_call: .
clone_size: few
j_call: TRBJ2-3
v_call: TRBV2
cdr3_aa: CASSPITRDSTDTQYF
cdr3_nt: TGTGCCAGCAGCCCAATAACCAGGGACTCCACAGATACGCAGTATTTT

d_call: .
clone_size: .
j_call: TRBJ2-1
v_call: TRBV3-1
cdr3_aa: CASSRGGGIYNEQFF
cdr3_nt: TGTGCCAGCAGCCGTGGGGGTGGGATATACAATGAGCAGTTCTTC

d_call: .
clone_size: .
j_call: TRBJ2-3
v_call: TRBV7-3
cdr3_aa: CAGSLIGWGADTQYF
cdr3_nt: TGTGCCGGCAGCTTAATAGGATGGGGCGCAGATACGCAGTATTTT

d_call: .
clone_size: few
j_call: TRBJ1-6
v_call: TRBV13
cdr3_aa: CASSLEGNNRVSPLHF
cdr3_nt: TGTGCCAGCAGCTTAGAGGGGAACAACAGGGTTTCACCCCTCCACTTT

d_call: .
clone_size: many
j_call: TRBJ1-1
v_call: TRBV12-3/TRBV12-4
cdr3_aa: CASKDQNTEAFF
cdr3_nt: TGTGCCAGCAAGGATCAAAACACTGAAGCTTTCTTT

d_call: .
clone_size: many
j_call: TRBJ1-1
v_call: TRBV6-5
cdr3_aa: CASTLTSTGGTEAFF
cdr3_nt: TGTGCCAGCACCTTAACTTCGACAGGAGGGACTGAAGCTTTCTTT

d_call: .
clone_size: many
j_call: TRBJ2-3
v_call: TRBV12-3/TRBV12-4
cdr3_aa: CASSSSTSGRTDTQYF
cdr3_nt: .

d_call: TRBD1
clone_size: .
j_call: TRBJ1-1
v_call: TRBV6-2/TRBV6-3
cdr3_aa: CASSYRWTGPQGNTEAFF
cdr3_nt: TGTGCCAGCAGTTACAGGTGGACAGGCCCTCAGGGAAACACTGAAGCTTTCTTT

d_call: .
clone_size: many
j_call: TRBJ2-4
v_call: TRBV3-1
cdr3_aa: CASSQGQDSKNIQYF
cdr3_nt: TGTGCCAGCAGCCAAGGCCAAGATTCAAAAAACATTCAGTACTTC

d_call: .
clone_size: many
j_call: TRBJ1-2
v_call: TRBV20-1
cdr3_aa: CSAISNKKTGLWANYGYTF
cdr3_nt: TGCAGTGCTATATCGAACAAAAAAACAGGGCTGTGGGCTAACTATGGCTACACCTTC

d_call: TRBD1
clone_size: .
j_call: TRBJ2-1
v_call: TRBV11-2
cdr3_aa: CASSSRTGVSSYNEQFF
cdr3_nt: TGTGCCAGCAGCTCTCGGACAGGGGTGAGCTCCTACAATGAGCAGTTCTTC

d_call: .
clone_size: .
j_call: TRBJ2-1
v_call: TRBV19
cdr3_aa: CASSIAAGTYNEQFF
cdr3_nt: TGTGCCAGTAGTATAGCGGCGGGCACCTACAATGAGCAGTTCTTC